This T cell receptor (beta chain) originates from a study of shared clonotypes between healthy human individuals. Whole-study results and caveats: Several donors shared approximately 5% of their naive CD4 clonotypes.

The repertoire was sequenced with immunoSEQ multiplex PCR; TCRdb's copy has only in-frame clones and lacks some. The data show over a million clones, with more than 65% seen just once and approximately 1.5% held by the top ten. Comment on this clone: Its antigen is not identified.

Germline assignment: CDR1 SGHNT and CDR2 YYREEE (reference sequence). V was clipped by 2 bases and J by 1 base; unmatched bases: 5. The CDR3 sequence is 15 residues long. The sequence came from a man aged 18 to 30 in good health. Sample: memory CD4+ T cells sorted from blood. The subset is: CD45RA-negative fraction. The V call is TRBV5-4, the J call TRBJ2-5; TRBD1 matches at 7 bases. Written as DNA, the CDR3 is TGTGCCAGCAGCTTTAACAGGGGAGCCCAAGAGACCCAGTACTTC. Translated, it gives CASSFNRGAQETQYF.